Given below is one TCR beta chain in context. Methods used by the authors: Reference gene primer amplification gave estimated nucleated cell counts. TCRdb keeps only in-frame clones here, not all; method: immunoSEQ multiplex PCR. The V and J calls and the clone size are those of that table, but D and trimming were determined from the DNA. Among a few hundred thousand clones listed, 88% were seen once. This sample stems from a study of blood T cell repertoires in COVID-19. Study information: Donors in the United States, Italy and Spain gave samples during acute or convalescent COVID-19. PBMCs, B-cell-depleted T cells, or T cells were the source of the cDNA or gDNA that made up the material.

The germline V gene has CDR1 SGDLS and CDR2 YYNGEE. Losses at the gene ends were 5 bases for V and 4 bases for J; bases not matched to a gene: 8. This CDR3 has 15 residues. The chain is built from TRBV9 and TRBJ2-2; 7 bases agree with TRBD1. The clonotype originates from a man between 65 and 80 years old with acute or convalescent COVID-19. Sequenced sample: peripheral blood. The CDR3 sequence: CASSVSTGRTGELFF. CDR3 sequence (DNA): TGTGCCAGCAGTGTCTCGACAGGGCGCACCGGGGAGCTGTTTTTT.